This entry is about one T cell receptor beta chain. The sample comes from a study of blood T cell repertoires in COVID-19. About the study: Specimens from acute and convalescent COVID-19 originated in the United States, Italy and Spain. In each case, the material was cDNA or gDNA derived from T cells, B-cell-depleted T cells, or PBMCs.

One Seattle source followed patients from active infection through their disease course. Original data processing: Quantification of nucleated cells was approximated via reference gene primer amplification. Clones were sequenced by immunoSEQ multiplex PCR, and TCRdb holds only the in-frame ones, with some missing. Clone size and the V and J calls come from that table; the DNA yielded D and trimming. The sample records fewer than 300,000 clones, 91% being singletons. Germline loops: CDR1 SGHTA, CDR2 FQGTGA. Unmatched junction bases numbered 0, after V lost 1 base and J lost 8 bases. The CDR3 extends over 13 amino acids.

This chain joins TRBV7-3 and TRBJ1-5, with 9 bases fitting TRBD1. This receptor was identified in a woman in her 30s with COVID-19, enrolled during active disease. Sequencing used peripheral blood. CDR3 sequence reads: CASSLRTGEPQHF. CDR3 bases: TGTGCCAGCAGCTTAAGGACAGGGGAGCCCCAGCATTTT. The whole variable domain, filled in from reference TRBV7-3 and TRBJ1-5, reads GAGVSQTPSNKVTEKGKYVELRCDPISGHTALYWYRQSLGQGPEFLIYFQGTGAADDSGLPNDRFFAVRPEGSVSTLKIQRTERGDSAVYLCASSLRTGEPQHFGDGTRLSIL.